Listed here are 10 T cell receptor beta chains from one sample, sequenced in a study of T cells in Graves' hyperthyroidism and ophthalmopathy. The CDR3 regions of TCR beta were amplified from RNA transcripts. Primed by the HTBI set, a first-round RT-PCR was run on the TCR CDR3. TCRdb redid the calling of the multiplex PCR reads with MiXCR, one entry per CDR3 protein. The table lists about 510,000 distinct CDR3 sequences, about 45% of them singletons, with about two fifths in the top ten. What was sequenced was peripheral blood or thyroid tissue (not recorded which). The receptors shown here come from an adult woman with Graves' disease, either hyperthyroidism or ophthalmopathy (not recorded which).

Concerning this clonotype itself: A read error may produce the germline difference seen at one junction end. V is TRBV7-6 and J is TRBJ2-2; D tentatively fits TRBD1 or TRBD2 (6 bases each). This CDR3 comprises 18 residues. Per the germline V gene, CDR1 is SGHVS and CDR2 is FNYEAQ. The chain's CDR3 is CAGSRELGGRELFGELFF. CDR3 coding DNA: TGTGCCGGCAGCCGAGAACTTGGGGGGCGCGAGTTATTCGGGGAGCTGTTTTTT.

V and J are TRBV7-9 and TRBJ2-7; 7 nucleotides agree with TRBD2. Germline lookup yields CDR1 SEHNR and CDR2 FQNEAQ (reference sequence). Germline trimming cut 1 base from V and 4 bases from J; bases unmatched to any gene: 10. CDR3 length: 16 residues. The CDR3 loop reads CASSLEGWAGVYEQYF. The CDR3 DNA follows: TGTGCCAGCAGCTTAGAGGGATGGGCGGGAGTGTACGAGCAGTACTTC.

This clonotype showed up many times. The genes are TRBV2 and TRBJ2-2; tentatively, D is TRBD1 or TRBD2 (5 bases each). CDR3 size: 14 residues. The V gene lost 6 bases and the J gene lost 6 bases, with 14 bases spanning the gap. Germline CDR1 and CDR2: SNHLY and FYNNEI. CDR3 region: CASSGALPAGELFF. CDR3 nucleotides: TGTGCCAGCAGCGGGGCTCTGCCAGCCGGGGAGCTGTTTTTT.

The chain uses TRBV5-6 and TRBJ1-1, with D tentatively TRBD1 (5 bases). V lost 10 bases to trimming and J lost 0 bases, with 16 bases between them. The CDR3 spans 14 residues. Germline V gene sequence: CDR1 SGHDT, CDR2 YYEEEE. CDR3 bases: TGTGCCTGGAACCAGGGCGTGATGAACACTGAAGCTTTCTTT. Protein: CAWNQGVMNTEAFF.

This chain links TRBV19 with TRBJ1-2; D unclear. CDR1 and CDR2 from the germline V gene are LNHDA and SQIVND (reference sequence). Trimming left V 0 bases short and J 5 bases short, with 7 bases between. The CDR3 totals 13 residues. The CDR3 DNA reads TGTGCCAGTAGTATAGATCCGGGATATGGCTACACCTTC. Translation: CASSIDPGYGYTF.

This clonotype was seen ten or more times. J is TRBJ2-7 and V is TRBV6-6; no clear D gene. Per germline, CDR1 MNHNY and CDR2 SVGAGI (reference sequence). V was pared by 0 bases and J by 0 bases, with 9 bases between. This CDR3 has 15 residues. The CDR3 is CASSYSMGSSYEQYF. DNA of the CDR3: TGTGCCAGCAGTTACTCGATGGGCAGCTCCTACGAGCAGTACTTC.

The chain is built from TRBV10-3 and TRBJ2-5, with D maybe TRBD1 (6 bases). Trimming removed 4 bases from V and 5 bases from J, with 14 bases in between. Germline lookup yields CDR1 ENHRY and CDR2 SYGVKD. CDR3 size: 14 residues. CDR3 DNA sequence: TGTGCCATCAGTGGGAGACAGGCTGCGGAGACCCAGTACTTC. Its translation is CAISGRQAAETQYF.

The chain links TRBV4-2 to TRBJ2-3; 9 bases line up with TRBD2. Germline CDR1 reads LGHNA; CDR2 reads YNFKEQ. The CDR3 is made up of 16 amino acids. V trimming: 8 bases; J trimming: 1 base; junction bases outside the gene matches: 10. The CDR3 here is CASRASAGGRTDTQYF. The CDR3 DNA sequence: TGTGCCAGCCGAGCCTCCGCGGGAGGGCGCACAGATACGCAGTATTTT.

As concerns this clonotype: This may come from a read error, since a much larger clone is one base off. The chain couples TRBV20-1 to TRBJ1-4; maybe TRBD1 (5 bases). This CDR3 comprises 18 residues. The germline V gene encodes CDR1 DFQATT and CDR2 SNEGSKA (reference sequence). V lost 5 bases and J 3 bases, leaving 25 bases between the germline ends. The CDR3 sequence: CSARLGRQLSLANEKLFF. The CDR3 DNA is TGCAGTGCTCGCTTGGGGCGGCAGCTCTCTTTGGCTAATGAAAAACTGTTTTTT.

As to this clonotype: The junction differs from germline at one of its ends, possibly a read error. The V and J genes are TRBV7-9 and TRBJ1-6; D may be TRBD1 (6 bases). Germline V gene data show CDR1 as SEHNR and CDR2 as FQNEAQ (reference sequence). CDR3 length equals 13 residues. CDR3 coding DNA: TGCGCCAGCGGCACCAACAGGGATTCACCCCTCCACTTT. This codes for CASGTNRDSPLHF.